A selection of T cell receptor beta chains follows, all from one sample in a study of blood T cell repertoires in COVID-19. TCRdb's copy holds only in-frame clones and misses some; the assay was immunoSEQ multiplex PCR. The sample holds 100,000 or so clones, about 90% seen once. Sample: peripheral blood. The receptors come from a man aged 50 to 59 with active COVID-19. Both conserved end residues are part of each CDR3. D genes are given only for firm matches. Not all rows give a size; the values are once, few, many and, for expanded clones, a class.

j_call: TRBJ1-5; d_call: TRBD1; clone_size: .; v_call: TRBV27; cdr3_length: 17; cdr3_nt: TGTGCCAGCAGTATGAGAACAGGGGCGGAGTACAATCAGCCCCAGCATTTT; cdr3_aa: CASSMRTGAEYNQPQHF
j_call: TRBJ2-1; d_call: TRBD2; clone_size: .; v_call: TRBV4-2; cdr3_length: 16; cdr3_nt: TGTGCCAGCAGCCAAGATTCCAGCGGGGGGGAAATCCGGCAGTTCTTC; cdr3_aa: CASSQDSSGGEIRQFF
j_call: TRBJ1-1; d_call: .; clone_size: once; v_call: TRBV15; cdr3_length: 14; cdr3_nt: TGTGCCACCAGCCCTAATACCTTGAACACTGAAGCTTTCTTT; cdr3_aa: CATSPNTLNTEAFF
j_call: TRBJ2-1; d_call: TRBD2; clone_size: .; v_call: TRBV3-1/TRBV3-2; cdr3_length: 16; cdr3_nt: TGTGCCAGCAGCCATGGACTAGCGGGGGCGCCCAATTCGAAGTTCTTC; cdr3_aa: CASSHGLAGAPNSKFF
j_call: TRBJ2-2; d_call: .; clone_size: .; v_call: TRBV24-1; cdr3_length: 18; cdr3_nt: TGTGCCACCAGTGATTTGGTATTCAGGGGCCAGGGCACCGGGGAGCTGTTTTTT; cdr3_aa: CATSDLVFRGQGTGELFF
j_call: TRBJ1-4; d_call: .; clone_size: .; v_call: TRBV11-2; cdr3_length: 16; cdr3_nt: TGTGCCAGCAGCTCCCTTCGGGGGGGCAGAAATGAAAAACTGTTTTTT; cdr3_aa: CASSSLRGGRNEKLFF
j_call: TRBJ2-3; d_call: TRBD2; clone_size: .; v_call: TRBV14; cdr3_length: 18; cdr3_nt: TGTGCCAGCAGTCAAAGTGGTAGCGGGGCCTCTAGCACAGATACGCAGTATTTT; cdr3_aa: CASSQSGSGASSTDTQYF
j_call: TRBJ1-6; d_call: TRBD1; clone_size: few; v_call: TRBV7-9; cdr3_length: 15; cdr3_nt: TGTGCCAGCAGCTCCACCGGGACAGGGAGTCCACCCCTCCACTTT; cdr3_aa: CASSSTGTGSPPLHF
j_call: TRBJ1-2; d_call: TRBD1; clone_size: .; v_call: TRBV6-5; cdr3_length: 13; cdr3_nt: TGTGCCAGCAGTTACGACAGGGGGCTTGGCTACACCTTC; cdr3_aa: CASSYDRGLGYTF
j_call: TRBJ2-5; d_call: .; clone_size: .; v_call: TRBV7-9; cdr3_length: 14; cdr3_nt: TGTGCCAGCAGCTCCCCTCAGCGGCAAGAGACCCAGTACTTC; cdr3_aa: CASSSPQRQETQYF
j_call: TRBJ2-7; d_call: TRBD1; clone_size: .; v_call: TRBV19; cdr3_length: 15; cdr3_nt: TGTGCCAGTAGTATCACCGGGACAGACACCTACGAGCAGTACTTC; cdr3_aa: CASSITGTDTYEQYF
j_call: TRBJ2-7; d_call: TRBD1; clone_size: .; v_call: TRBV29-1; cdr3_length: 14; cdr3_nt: TGCAGCGTTGGGACAGGGTTGACCCCCTACGAGCAGTACTTC; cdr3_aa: CSVGTGLTPYEQYF
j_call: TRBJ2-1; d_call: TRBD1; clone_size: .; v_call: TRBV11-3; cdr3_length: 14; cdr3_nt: TGTGCCAGCAGCCGGGGACAGGGGTACAATGAGCAGTTCTTC; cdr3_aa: CASSRGQGYNEQFF